What follows describes a single TCR beta chain. This receptor's antigen is unknown. Base qualities are not provided; no much larger clone lies one nucleotide away. The data originate from a study of Ad26.COV2.S vaccination and SARS-CoV-2 variants (dated by TCRdb to about 2021). Study-level background: Vaccine-arm donors were drawn from COV1001, a multicentre, randomized, double-blind, placebo-controlled phase I-IIa trial of Ad26.COV2.S in healthy adults. Ad26.COV2.S was administered intramuscularly at 5 x 10^10 or 1 x 10^11 viral particles, either as a single shot or as two shots given 56 days apart. Sequencing of the TCRbeta repertoire served to evaluate the specificity and breadth of SARS-CoV-2-reactive T cell receptors following Ad26.COV2.S vaccination. A total of 32 samples were included in the TCR-sequenced set, comprising around 19 Ad26.COV2.S vaccine recipients, 5 placebo recipients and 8 SARS-CoV-2 convalescent individuals. Trial participants were randomized into five groups of five: low-dose or high-dose Ad26.COV2.S given once or twice, or placebo on both occasions. Investigators did not know the trial group allocation while performing experiments and assessing outcomes. The study at large found these results: Higher spike-specific TCR breadth was observed in Ad26.COV2.S recipients than in placebo recipients (P = 0.0014). Vaccine and placebo recipients had similar non-spike TCR breadth, a finding consistent with the vaccine containing only spike. Substantial breadth of spike-specific CD8+ and CD4+ T cell responses was reported after vaccination. Comparing responses between vaccine doses or regimens was not something the study was powered to do. According to the authors, total T cell responses may have been underestimated by the TCR breadth and depth analyses.

The sample's treatment or condition label is to be understood as: roughly 19 received Ad26.COV2.S at low or high dose, single or two shots; five or six received placebo; per-sample allocation not given. For vaccine and placebo recipients, repertoires were sequenced using samples collected on day 63 after the first injection. Between 29 July and 7 August 2020, Cohort 1b enrolled 20 to 30 adults aged 18-55 years at one site in Boston, USA. Ad26.COV2.S consisted of a replication-incompetent adenovirus type 26 vector by which a prefusion-stabilized SARS-CoV-2 spike protein from the original Wuhan strain was expressed. The immunoSEQ Assay was the method used to sequence TCRbeta CDR3 regions. After extraction, genomic DNA underwent amplification by bias-controlled multiplex PCR, followed by high-throughput sequencing. The study's processing was this. To quantify the absolute abundance of every unique TCRbeta CDR3 region, sequences were collapsed and filtered. T cell fraction was estimated by normalizing TCRbeta template counts to usable DNA, with usable DNA measured through amplification of reference genes found in all nucleated cells. Repertoire TCRs were annotated as SARS-CoV-2-specific when V gene, CDR3 amino acid sequence and J gene were exactly matched to a known reactive TCR set. The reference SARS-CoV-2 TCR set was derived from MIRA and filtered for enrichment in COVID-19-positive ImmuneCODE repertoires, a step that removed public or cross-reactive TCRs. Based on the MIRA antigens, annotated TCRs were further analysed at the level of specific ORF or position within ORF. Breadth was defined as the number of annotated unique rearrangements divided by the total number of unique productive rearrangements, and depth was defined as the summed frequency of the annotated unique rearrangements. Two-sided Wilcoxon rank-sum tests were applied when comparing TCR breadth between groups. TCRdb provides this immuneACCESS table in a form limited to in-frame rearrangements. Some clones are lacking; in checked studies, under half of them reflect an unresolved V gene, and why the rest are absent is not known. The D gene and trimming were derived from the DNA, and the V and J assignments and clone size from that table. In this sample the table shows a few hundred thousand clones, roughly 90% of which occur a single time. In total, the top ten clones hold around 5.5% of the sample.

V sheds 1 base and J sheds 7 bases, leaving 16 bases between their ends. The CDR3 spans 15 residues, from the cysteine through the phenylalanine. CDR3 DNA is the only sequence kept; it has 45 bases, read in frame from the first base. CDR1 SNHLY and CDR2 FYNNEI were looked up in the germline V gene. The chain links TRBV2 with TRBJ1-1, with the D gene not confidently named. The sequence was obtained from a person between 18 and 65 years old who received the Ad26.COV2.S COVID-19 vaccine or a placebo. Sequences were derived from peripheral blood, sampled in a trial of Ad26.COV2.S vaccine versus placebo. The sequenced DNA: TGTGCCAGCAGTGAAGTCGCCTCGGCCGCCATTGAAGCTTTCTTT. It encodes CASSEVASAAIEAFF.